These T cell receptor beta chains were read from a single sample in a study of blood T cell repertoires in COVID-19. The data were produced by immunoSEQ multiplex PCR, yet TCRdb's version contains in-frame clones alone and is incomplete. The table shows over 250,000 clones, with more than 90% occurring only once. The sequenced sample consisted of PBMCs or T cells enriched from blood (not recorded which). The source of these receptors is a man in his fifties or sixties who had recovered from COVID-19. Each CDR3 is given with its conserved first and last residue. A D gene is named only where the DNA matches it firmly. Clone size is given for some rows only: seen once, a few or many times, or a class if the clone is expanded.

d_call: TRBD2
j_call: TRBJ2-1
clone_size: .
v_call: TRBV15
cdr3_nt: TGTGCCACCAGCTTGACTAGCGGGAGGGGAGATGAGCAGTTCTTC
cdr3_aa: CATSLTSGRGDEQFF

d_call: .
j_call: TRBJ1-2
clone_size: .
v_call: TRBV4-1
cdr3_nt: TGCGCCAGCAGCCAATTTTTTTCTGGAGTTCGGCACTATGGCTACACCTTC
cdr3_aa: CASSQFFSGVRHYGYTF

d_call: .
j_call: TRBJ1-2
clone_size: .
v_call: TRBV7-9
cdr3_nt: TGTGCCAGCAGCTTTCGGACAGACAGGGGCTACACCTTC
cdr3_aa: CASSFRTDRGYTF

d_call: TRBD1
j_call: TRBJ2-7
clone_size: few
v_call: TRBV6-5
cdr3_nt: TGTGCCAGCAGAGGACAGGGGGAGTTACGCGAGCAGTACTTC
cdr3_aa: CASRGQGELREQYF

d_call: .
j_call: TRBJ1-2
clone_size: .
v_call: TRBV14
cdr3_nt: TGTGCCAGCAGCCAAGTTGGTGGGGCAGGCTATGGCTACACCTTC
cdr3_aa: CASSQVGGAGYGYTF

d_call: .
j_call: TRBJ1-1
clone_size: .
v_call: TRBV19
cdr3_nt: TGTGCCAGTAATGTGAACAGGGTCATGAACACTGAAGCTTTCTTT
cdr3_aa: CASNVNRVMNTEAFF

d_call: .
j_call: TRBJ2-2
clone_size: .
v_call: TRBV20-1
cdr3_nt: TGCACTACCGGGGAGCTGTTTTTT
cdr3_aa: CTTGELFF

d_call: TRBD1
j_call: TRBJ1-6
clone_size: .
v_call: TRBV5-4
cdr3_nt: TGTGCCAGCAGCTCCCGGACAGGGAGCGGCAATTCACCCCTCCACTTT
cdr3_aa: CASSSRTGSGNSPLHF

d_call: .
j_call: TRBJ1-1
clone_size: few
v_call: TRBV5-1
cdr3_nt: TGCGCCAGCAGCTGGACGCCGACAGAAGCCGGCGGCACTGAAGCTTTCTTT
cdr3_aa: CASSWTPTEAGGTEAFF

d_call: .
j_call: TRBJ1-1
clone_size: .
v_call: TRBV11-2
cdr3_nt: TGTGCCAGCAGCTCCTCCCGGAGAATGAACACTGAAGCTTTCTTT
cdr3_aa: CASSSSRRMNTEAFF

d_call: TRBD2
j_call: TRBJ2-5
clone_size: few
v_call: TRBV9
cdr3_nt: TGTGCCAGCAGCCCAGGGACTACCTACCAGACCCAGTACTTC
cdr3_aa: CASSPGTTYQTQYF

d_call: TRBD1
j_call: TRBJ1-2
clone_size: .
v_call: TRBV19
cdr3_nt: TGTGCCAGTGAGGGACAGGGGGCCGGCTACACCTTC
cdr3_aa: CASEGQGAGYTF

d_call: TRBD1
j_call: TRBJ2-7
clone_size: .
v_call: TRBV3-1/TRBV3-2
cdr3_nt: TGTGCCAGCAGCCCGAGGACAGGAGAGATCTACGAGCAGTACTTC
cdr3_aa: CASSPRTGEIYEQYF

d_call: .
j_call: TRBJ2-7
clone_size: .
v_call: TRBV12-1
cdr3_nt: TGTGCCAGCAGCTTTGGTGTGGCGGGGACCTCCTACGAGCAGTACTTC
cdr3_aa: CASSFGVAGTSYEQYF

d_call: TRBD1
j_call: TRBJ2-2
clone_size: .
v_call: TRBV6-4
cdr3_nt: TGTGCCAGCAGTACCCCGGGACAGGGGGCCGGGGAGCTGTTTTTT
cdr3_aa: CASSTPGQGAGELFF

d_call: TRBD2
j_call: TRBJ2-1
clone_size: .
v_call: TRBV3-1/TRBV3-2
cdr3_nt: TGTGCCAGCAGCCATTCCGGACTAGCGGGAGGCCCCGGTGAGCAGTTCTTC
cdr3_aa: CASSHSGLAGGPGEQFF

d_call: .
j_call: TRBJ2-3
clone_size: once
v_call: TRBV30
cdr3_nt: TGTGCCTGGAGTGTTAGAAGCGGTCTAGATACGCAGTATTTT
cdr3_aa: CAWSVRSGLDTQYF

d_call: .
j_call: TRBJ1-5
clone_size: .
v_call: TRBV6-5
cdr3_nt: TGTGCCAGCGGAAGACAGAACCAGCCCCAGCATTTT
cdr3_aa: CASGRQNQPQHF

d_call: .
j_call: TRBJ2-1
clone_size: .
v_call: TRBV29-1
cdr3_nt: TGCAGCGTTGCAGTGGGGAGACGTTACAGCAATGAGCAGTTCTTC
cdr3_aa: CSVAVGRRYSNEQFF

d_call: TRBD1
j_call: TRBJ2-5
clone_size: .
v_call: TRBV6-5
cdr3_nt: TGTGCCAGCAGGCCACGACAGGGTTCCTTAGAGACCCAGTACTTC
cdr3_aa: CASRPRQGSLETQYF

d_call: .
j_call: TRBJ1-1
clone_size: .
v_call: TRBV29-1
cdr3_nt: TGCAGCGTTGCTCTCCAGACTGAAGCTTTCTTT
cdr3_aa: CSVALQTEAFF

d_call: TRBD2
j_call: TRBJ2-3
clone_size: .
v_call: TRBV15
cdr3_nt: TGTGCCACCAGCACCCGAGCGGGGCCCGGCACAGATACGCAGTATTTT
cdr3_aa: CATSTRAGPGTDTQYF

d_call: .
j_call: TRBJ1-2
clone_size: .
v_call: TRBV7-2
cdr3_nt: TGTGCCAGCAGCTTCGGACAGCTTTATAACTATGGCTACACCTTC
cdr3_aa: CASSFGQLYNYGYTF

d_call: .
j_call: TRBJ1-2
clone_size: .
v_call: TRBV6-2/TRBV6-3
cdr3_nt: TGTGCCAGCAGTTATACGGGGGGTCACTATGGCTACACCTTC
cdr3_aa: CASSYTGGHYGYTF

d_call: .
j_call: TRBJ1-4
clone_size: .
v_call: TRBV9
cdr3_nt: TGTGCCAGCAGCCCGTCGGACGGAAGGGGAGAAAAACTGTTTTTT
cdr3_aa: CASSPSDGRGEKLFF

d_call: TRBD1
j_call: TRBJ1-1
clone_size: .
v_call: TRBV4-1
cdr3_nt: TGCGCCAGCAGCCAAGAGATGGGACAGGGGGGTGTCGGTGAAGCTTTCTTT
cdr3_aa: CASSQEMGQGGVGEAFF

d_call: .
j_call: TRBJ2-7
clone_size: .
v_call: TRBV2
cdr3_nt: TGTGCCAGCAGTGAGGTGGCGGGGGCAGGCGAGCAGTACTTC
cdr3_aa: CASSEVAGAGEQYF

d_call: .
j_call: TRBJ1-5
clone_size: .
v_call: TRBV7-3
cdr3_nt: TGTGCCAGCAGCCAAGACACGACTCAGCCCCAGCATTTT
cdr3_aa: CASSQDTTQPQHF

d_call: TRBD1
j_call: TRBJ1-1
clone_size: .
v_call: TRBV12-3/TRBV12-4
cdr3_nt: TGTGCCAGCAGTCCTACAGGGGACACTGAAGCTTTCTTT
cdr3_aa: CASSPTGDTEAFF

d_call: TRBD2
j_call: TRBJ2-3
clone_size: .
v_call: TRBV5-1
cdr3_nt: TGCGCCAGCAGCCGCGGGACTAGCGTAGCGTTCCGTGGTGGCACAGATACGCAGTATTTT
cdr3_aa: CASSRGTSVAFRGGTDTQYF

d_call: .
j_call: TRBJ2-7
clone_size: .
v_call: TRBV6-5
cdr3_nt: TGTGCCAGCACCCTCGGCAACTGGGAGCACTACGAGCAGTACTTC
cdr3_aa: CASTLGNWEHYEQYF

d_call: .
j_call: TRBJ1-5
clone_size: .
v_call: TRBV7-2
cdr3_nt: TGTGCCAGCAGCTTGGACAGAAACTTGCCCCAGCATTTT
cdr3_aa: CASSLDRNLPQHF

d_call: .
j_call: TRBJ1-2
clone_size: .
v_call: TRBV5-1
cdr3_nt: TGCGCCAGCAGCCCCTCAGGGGCGACGACCTATGGCTACACCTTC
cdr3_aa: CASSPSGATTYGYTF

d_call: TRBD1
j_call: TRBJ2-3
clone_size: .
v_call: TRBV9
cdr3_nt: TGTGCCAGCAGCGTCGGTCCAGGGGGCGATACGCAGTATTTT
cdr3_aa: CASSVGPGGDTQYF

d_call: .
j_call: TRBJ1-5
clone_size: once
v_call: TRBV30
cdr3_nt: TGTGCCTGGACCTCGGGAGATTATAGCAATCAGCCCCAGCATTTT
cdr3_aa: CAWTSGDYSNQPQHF

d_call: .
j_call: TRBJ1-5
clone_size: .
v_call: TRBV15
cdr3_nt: TGTGCCACCAGCCCCAGTTTACGGGGAGGGTCCAATCAGCCCCAGCATTTT
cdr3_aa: CATSPSLRGGSNQPQHF

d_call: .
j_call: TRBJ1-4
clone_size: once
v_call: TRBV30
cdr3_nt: TGTGCCGGGACGTCGTCATCTCGGGTTCCCAATGAAAAACTGTTTTTT
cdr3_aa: CAGTSSSRVPNEKLFF

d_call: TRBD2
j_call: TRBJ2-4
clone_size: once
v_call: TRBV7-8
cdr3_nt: TGTGCCAGCAGCCCGCCGGGTGGCGGGGGGGGCATTCAGTACTTC
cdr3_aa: CASSPPGGGGGIQYF

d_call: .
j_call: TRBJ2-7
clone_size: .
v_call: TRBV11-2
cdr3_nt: TGTGCCAGCAGCTTAGATCTCCGTGTCACTTACGAGCAGTACTTC
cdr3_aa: CASSLDLRVTYEQYF

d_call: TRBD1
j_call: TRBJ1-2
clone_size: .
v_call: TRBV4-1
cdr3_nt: TGCGCCAGCAGCCAACCCGGACAGGAAGCGAGAGGCTACACCTTC
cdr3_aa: CASSQPGQEARGYTF

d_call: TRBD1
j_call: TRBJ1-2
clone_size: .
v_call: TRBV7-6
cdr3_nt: TGTGCCAGCAGCTCGGACAGGACCTATGGCTACACCTTC
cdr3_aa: CASSSDRTYGYTF

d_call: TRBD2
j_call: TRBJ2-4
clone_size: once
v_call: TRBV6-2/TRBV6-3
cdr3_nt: TGTGCCAGCAGTTACTCGATAGCGGGGGGTATAAAAAACATTCAGTACTTC
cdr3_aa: CASSYSIAGGIKNIQYF

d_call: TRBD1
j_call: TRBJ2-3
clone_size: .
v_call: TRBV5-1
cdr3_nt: TGCGCCAGCAGCTCAACAGGGGGTGGCACAGATACGCAGTATTTT
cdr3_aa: CASSSTGGGTDTQYF

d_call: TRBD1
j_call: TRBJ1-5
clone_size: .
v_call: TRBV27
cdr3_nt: TGTGCCAGCAGGGGGACAGCGCGTAATCAGCCCCAGCATTTT
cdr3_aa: CASRGTARNQPQHF

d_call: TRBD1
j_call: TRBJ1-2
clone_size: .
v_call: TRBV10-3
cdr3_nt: TGTGCCATCAGTGAACAGGGGGTTCGGTATGGCTACACCTTC
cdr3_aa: CAISEQGVRYGYTF

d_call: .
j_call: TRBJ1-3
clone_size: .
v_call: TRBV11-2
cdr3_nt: TGTGCCAGCAAAGTCGGCGGCGGCACCATATATTTT
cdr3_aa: CASKVGGGTIYF

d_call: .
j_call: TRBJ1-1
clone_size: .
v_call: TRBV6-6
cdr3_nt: TGTGCCAGCAGAGTTCCGACCTCGGAACAGGTTTTCTTT
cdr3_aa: CASRVPTSEQVFF

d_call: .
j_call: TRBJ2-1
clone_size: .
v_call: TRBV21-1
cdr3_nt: TGTGCCAGCAGCAGAGGGACAGAGACCTACAATGAGCAGTTCTTC
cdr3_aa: CASSRGTETYNEQFF

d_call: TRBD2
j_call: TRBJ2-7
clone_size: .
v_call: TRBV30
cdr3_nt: TGTGCCTGTATCCCTAGCGGGATTCGGGACGAGCAGTACTTC
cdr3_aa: CACIPSGIRDEQYF

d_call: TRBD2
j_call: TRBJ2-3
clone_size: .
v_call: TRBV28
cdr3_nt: TGTGCCAGCACCCTAGCGGGACCCGGGGATACGCAGTATTTT
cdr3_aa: CASTLAGPGDTQYF

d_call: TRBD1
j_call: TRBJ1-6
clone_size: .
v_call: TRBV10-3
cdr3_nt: TGTGCCATCAGTGAGTCTGTAGGGGGCAATTCACCCCTCCACTTT
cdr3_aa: CAISESVGGNSPLHF

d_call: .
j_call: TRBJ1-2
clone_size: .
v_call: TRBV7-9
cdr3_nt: TGTGCCAGCAGCCCCCGCCGCAACCGACAGCTTGGCTACACCTTC
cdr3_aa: CASSPRRNRQLGYTF

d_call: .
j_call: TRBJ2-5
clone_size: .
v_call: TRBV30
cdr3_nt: TGTGCCTGGAGTGGGGACACCGGTGCTGGGGCCCAGTACTTC
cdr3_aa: CAWSGDTGAGAQYF

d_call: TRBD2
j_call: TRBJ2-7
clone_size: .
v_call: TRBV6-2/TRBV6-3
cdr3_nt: TGTGCCAGCAGTTATAGACTAGCGAGAGCCTACGAGCAGTACTTC
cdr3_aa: CASSYRLARAYEQYF

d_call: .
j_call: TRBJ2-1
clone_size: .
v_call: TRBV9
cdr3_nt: TGTGCCAGCAGCGTAGCTACGGGGGATGAGCAGTTCTTC
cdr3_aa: CASSVATGDEQFF

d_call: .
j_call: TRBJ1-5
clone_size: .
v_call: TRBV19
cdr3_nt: TGTGCCAGTAGTCCGGTTCACTATCAGCCCCAGCATTTT
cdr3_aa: CASSPVHYQPQHF

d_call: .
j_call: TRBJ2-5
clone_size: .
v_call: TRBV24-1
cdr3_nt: TGTGCCACCAGTGATGCGGTCCCAGAAACCCAGGAGACCCAGTACTTC
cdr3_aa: CATSDAVPETQETQYF

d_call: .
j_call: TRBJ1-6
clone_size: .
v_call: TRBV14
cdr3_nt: TGTGCCAGCAGCGTAGGGGTAGCTTCACCCCTCCACTTT
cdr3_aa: CASSVGVASPLHF